Reported below is one TCR beta chain. The TCRbeta library incorporated unique molecular identifiers. In TCRdb, the PCR reads were re-called with MiXCR into one record per CDR3 protein. Of about 600,000 distinct CDR3 sequences detected, about 10% appear once; the ten largest clones hold about 4.3%. Germline CDR1 reads SNHLY; CDR2 reads FYNNEI. The CDR3 loop spans 13 amino acids. V lost 10 bases, J lost 4 bases, and 5 bases stayed unmatched. This entry is derived from a study of T-cell reconstitution after alpha-beta-depleted transplantation in children. The specimen comprised PBMCs from the stem cell graft donor, sampled from the stem cell graft. The rearrangement links TRBV2 to TRBJ2-7, with TRBD2 matching 12 bases. This TCR derives from a human donor who donated a stem cell graft to a child with acute myeloid leukemia. CDR3 loop: CATQTSGGYEQYF. For the CDR3, the DNA is TGTGCCACCCAGACTAGCGGGGGTTACGAGCAGTACTTC.